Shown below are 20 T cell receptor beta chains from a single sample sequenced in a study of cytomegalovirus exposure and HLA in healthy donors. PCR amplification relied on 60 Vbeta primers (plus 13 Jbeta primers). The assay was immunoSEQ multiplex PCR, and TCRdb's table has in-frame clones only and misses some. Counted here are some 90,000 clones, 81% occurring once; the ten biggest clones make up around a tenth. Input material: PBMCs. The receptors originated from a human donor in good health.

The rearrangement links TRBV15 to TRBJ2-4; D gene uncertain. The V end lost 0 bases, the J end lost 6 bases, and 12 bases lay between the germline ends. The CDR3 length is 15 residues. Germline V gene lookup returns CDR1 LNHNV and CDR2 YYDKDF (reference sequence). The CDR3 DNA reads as TGTGCCACCAGCAGAGATGCCCTACCGGGAAACATTCAGTACTTC. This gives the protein CATSRDALPGNIQYF.

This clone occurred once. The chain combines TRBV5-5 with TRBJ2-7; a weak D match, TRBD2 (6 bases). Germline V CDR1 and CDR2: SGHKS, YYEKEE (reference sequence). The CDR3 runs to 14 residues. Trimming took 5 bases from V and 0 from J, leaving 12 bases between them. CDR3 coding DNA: TGTGCCAGCAGGGGAGCGGGCAGCTCCTACGAGCAGTACTTC. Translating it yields CASRGAGSSYEQYF.

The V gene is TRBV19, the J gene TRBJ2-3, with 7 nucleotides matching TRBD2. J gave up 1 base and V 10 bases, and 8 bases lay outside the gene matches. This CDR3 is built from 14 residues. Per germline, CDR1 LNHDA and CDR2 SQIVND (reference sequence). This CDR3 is CATGGDSRTDTQYF. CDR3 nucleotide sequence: TGTGCCACTGGGGGGGACTCTCGCACAGATACGCAGTATTTT. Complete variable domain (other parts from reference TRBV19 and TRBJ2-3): DGGITQSPKYLFRKEGQNVTLSCEQNLNHDAMYWYRQDPGQGLRLIYYSQIVNDFQKGDIAEGYSVSREKKESFPLTVTSAQKNPTAFYLCATGGDSRTDTQYFGPGTRLTVL.

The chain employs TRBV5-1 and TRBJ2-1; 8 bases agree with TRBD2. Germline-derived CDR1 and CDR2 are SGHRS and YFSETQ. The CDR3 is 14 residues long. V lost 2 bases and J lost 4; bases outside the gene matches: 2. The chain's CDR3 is CASSFSGNYNEQFF. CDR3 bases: TGCGCCAGCAGCTTTAGCGGGAATTACAATGAGCAGTTCTTC. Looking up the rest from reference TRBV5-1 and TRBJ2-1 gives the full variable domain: KAGVTQTPRYLIKTRGQQVTLSCSPISGHRSVSWYQQTPGQGLQFLFEYFSETQRNKGNFPGRFSGRQFSNSRSEMNVSTLELGDSALYLCASSFSGNYNEQFFGPGTRLTVL.

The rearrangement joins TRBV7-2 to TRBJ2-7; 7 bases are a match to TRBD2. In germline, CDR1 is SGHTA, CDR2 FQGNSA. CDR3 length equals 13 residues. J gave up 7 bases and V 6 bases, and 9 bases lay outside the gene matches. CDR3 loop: CASRRAWGGEQYF. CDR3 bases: TGTGCCAGCAGGAGGGCATGGGGGGGGGAGCAGTACTTC.

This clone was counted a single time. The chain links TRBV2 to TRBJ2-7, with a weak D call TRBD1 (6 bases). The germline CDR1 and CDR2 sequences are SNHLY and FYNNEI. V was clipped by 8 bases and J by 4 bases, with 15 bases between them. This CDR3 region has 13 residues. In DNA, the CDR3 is TGTGCCAGCCGCCGGGACATTTTATACGAGCAGTACTTC. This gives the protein CASRRDILYEQYF. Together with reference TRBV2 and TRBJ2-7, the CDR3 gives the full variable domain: EPEVTQTPSHQVTQMGQEVILRCVPISNHLYFYWYRQILGQKVEFLVSFYNNEISEKSEIFDDQFSVERPDGSNFTLKIRSTKLEDSAMYFCASRRDILYEQYFGPGTRLTVT.

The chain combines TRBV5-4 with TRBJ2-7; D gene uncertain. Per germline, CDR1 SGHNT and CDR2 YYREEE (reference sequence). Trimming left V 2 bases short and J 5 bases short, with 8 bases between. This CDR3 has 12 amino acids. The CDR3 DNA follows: TGTGCCAGCAGCTTCATGGGCGACGAGCAGTACTTC. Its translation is CASSFMGDEQYF.

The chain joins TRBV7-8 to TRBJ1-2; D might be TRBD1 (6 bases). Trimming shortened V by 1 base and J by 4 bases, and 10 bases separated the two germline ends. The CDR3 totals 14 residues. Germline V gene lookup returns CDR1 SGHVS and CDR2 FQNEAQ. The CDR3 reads CASSLEQGAYGYTF. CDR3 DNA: TGTGCCAGCAGCTTAGAACAGGGAGCCTATGGCTACACCTTC. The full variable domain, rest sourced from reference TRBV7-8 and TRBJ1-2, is GAGVSQSPRYKVAKRGQDVALRCDPISGHVSLFWYQQALGQGPEFLTYFQNEAQLDKSGLPSDRFFAERPEGSVSTLKIQRTQQEDSAVYLCASSLEQGAYGYTFGSGTRLTVV.

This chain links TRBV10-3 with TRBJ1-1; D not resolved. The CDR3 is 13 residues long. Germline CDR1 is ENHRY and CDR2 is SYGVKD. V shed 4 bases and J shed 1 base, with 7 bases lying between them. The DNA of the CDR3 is TGTGCCATCAGTGGCCAGGCGAACACTGAAGCTTTCTTT. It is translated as CAISGQANTEAFF.

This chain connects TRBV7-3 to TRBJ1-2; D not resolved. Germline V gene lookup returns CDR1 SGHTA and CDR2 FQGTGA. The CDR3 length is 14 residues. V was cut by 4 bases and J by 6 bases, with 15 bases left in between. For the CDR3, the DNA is TGTGCCAGCAGCTCAGGACTAAGTTTCGATGGCTACACCTTC. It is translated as CASSSGLSFDGYTF.

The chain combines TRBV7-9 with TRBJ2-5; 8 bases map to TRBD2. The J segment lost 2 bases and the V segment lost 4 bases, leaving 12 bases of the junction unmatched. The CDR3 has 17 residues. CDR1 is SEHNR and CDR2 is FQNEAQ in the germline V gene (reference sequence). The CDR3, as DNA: TGTGCCAGCAGCTGGCTTAGGGCGGGGGGACAACAAGAGACCCAGTACTTC. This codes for CASSWLRAGGQQETQYF. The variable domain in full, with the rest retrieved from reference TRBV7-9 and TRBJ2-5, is DTGVSQNPRHKITKRGQNVTFRCDPISEHNRLYWYRQTLGQGPEFLTYFQNEAQLEKSRLLSDRFSAERPKGSFSTLEIQRTEQGDSAMYLCASSWLRAGGQQETQYFGPGTRLLVL.

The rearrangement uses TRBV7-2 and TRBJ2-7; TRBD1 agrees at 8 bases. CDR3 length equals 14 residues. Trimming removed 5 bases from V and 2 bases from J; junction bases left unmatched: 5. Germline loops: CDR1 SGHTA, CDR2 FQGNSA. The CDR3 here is CASSLSGQAYEQYF. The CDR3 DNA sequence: TGTGCCAGCAGCCTCTCGGGACAGGCCTACGAGCAGTACTTC. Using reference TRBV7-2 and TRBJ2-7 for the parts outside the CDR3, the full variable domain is GAGVSQSPSNKVTEKGKDVELRCDPISGHTALYWYRQSLGQGLEFLIYFQGNSAPDKSGLPSDRFSAERTGGSVSTLTIQRTQQEDSAVYLCASSLSGQAYEQYFGPGTRLTVT.

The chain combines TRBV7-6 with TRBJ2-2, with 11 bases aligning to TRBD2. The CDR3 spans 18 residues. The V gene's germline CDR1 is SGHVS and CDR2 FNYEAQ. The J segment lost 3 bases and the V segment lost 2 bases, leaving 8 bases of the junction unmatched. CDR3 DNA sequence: TGTGCCAGCAGCTTATTGGCTAGCGGGAGGAGGGACACCGGGGAGCTGTTTTTT. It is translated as CASSLLASGRRDTGELFF. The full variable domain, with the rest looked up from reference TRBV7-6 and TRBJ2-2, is GAGVSQSPRYKVTKRGQDVALRCDPISGHVSLYWYRQALGQGPEFLTYFNYEAQQDKSGLPNDRFSAERPEGSISTLTIQRTEQRDSAMYRCASSLLASGRRDTGELFFGEGSRLTVL.

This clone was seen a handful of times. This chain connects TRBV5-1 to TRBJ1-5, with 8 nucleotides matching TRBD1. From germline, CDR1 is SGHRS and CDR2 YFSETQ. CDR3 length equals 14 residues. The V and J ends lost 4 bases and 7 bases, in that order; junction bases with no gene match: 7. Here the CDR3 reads CASSQDTGGQPQHF. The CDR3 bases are TGCGCCAGCAGCCAGGATACAGGGGGGCAGCCCCAGCATTTT.

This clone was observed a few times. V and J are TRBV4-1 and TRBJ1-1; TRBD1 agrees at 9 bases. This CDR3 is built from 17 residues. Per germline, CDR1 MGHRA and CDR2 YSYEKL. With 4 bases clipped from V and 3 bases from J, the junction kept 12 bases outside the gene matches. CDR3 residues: CASSPGRDRAIDTEAFF. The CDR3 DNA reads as TGCGCCAGCAGCCCGGGGAGGGACAGGGCAATTGACACTGAAGCTTTCTTT.

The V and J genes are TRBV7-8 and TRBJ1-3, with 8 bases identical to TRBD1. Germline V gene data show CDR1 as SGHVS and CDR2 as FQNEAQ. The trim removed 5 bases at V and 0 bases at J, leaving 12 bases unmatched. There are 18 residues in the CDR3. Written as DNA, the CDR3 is TGTGCCAGCAGCGCCCAGGGGGCCCCTACGTTCTCTGGAAACACCATATATTTT. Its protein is CASSAQGAPTFSGNTIYF.

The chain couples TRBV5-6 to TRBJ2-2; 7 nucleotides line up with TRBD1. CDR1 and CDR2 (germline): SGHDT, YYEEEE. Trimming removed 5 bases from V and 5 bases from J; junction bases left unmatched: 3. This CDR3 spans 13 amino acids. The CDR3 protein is CASSLQGTGELFF. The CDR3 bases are TGTGCCAGCAGTTTACAGGGGACCGGGGAGCTGTTTTTT.

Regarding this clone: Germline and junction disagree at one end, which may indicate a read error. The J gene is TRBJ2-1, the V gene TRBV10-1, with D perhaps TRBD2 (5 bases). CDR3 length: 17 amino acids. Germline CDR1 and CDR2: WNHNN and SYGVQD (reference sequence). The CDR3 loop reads CASSEMWGAAAYNEQFF. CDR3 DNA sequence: TGCGCCAGTAGTGAGATGTGGGGAGCCGCTGCCTACAATGAGCAGTTCTTC.

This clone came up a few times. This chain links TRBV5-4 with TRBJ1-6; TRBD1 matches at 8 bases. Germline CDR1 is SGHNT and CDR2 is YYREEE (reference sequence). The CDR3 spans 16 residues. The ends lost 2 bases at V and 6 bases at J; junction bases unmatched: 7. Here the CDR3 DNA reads TGTGCCAGCAGCTTCGGACAGGGAATTCGTAATTCACCCCTCCACTTT. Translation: CASSFGQGIRNSPLHF.

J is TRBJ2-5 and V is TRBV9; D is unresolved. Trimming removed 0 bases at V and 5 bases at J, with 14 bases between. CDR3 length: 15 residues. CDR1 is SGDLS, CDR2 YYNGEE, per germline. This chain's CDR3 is CASSVVPSRSETQYF. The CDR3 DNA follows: TGTGCCAGCAGCGTAGTCCCAAGTCGGTCGGAGACCCAGTACTTC.